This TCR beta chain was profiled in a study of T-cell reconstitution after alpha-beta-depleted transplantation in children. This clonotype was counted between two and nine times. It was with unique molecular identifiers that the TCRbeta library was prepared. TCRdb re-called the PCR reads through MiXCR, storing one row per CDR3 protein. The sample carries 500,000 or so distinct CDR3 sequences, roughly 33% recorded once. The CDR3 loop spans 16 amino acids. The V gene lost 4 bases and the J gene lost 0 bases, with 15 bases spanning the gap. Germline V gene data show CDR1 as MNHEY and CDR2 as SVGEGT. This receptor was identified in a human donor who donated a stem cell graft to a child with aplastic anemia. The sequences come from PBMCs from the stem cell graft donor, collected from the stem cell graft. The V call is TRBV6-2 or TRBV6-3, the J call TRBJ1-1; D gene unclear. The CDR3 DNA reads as TGTGCCAGCAGTTTGTCGGGAAGGTTAATGAACACTGAAGCTTTCTTT. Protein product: CASSLSGRLMNTEAFF.